This paragraph covers one TCR beta chain sequence. The antigen remains undetermined. The record originates from a study of T cells after yellow fever vaccination. Across the study: Fractions of limited cellularity were prepared by means of SMART-Seq v4 Ultra Low Input. Study-wide results and caveats: The study re-detected most primary-vaccination clones after the booster (about 96% CD4, around 89% CD8). One caveat is that FACS-sorted repertoires could contain abundant clonotypes contaminating from the bulk population.

Looked up from germline, CDR1 is LGHNA and CDR2 is YNFKEQ. With 4 bases removed from V and 7 bases from J, the gap between germline ends came to 17 bases. This CDR3 contains 14 residues. The TCR cDNA carried a universal primer site and UMIs from 5'RACE template switching. TCRdb called the 5' RACE reads again in MiXCR, with one record for every CDR3 protein. The sample carries a few hundred thousand distinct CDR3 sequences, under 9% recorded once. The chain employs TRBV4-2 and TRBJ2-7, with a possible D match to TRBD1 (6 bases). This TCR came from a man aged 18 to 29 who received the YFV17D yellow fever vaccine. The sample here was CD4+ T cells sorted from PBMCs, taken 5 days after the yellow fever booster vaccination. CDR3 loop: CASSPGQGNREQYF. The CDR3 DNA reads TGTGCCAGCAGCCCTGGGCAGGGGAATCGGGAGCAGTACTTC.